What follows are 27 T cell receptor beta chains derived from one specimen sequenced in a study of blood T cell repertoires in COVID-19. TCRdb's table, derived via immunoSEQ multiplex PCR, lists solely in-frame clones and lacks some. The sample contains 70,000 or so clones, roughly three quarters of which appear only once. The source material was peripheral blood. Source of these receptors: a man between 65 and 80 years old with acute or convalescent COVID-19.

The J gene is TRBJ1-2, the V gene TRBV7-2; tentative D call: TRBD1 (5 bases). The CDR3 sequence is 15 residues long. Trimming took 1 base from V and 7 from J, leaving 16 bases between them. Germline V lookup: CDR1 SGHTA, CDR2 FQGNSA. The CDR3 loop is CASSLVWAGGGGYTF. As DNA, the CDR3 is TGTGCCAGCAGCTTAGTATGGGCTGGGGGAGGTGGCTACACCTTC.

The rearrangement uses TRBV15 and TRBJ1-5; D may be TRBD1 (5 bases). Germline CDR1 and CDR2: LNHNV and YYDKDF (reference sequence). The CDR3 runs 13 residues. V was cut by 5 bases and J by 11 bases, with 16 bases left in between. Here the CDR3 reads CATSLPSSRAQHF. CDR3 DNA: TGTGCCACCAGCCTGCCTTCCTCCAGGGCCCAGCATTTT.

The DNA of the CDR3 is TGCAGCGCGGATCAGGGCAGAGGCTACACCTTC. Its translation is CSADQGRGYTF. The chain recombines TRBV29-1 with TRBJ1-2, with D possibly being TRBD1 (5 bases). The length of the CDR3 is 11 residues. V lost 7 bases and J 8 bases, leaving 14 bases between the germline ends. Germline-derived CDR1 and CDR2 are SQVTM and ANQGSEA.

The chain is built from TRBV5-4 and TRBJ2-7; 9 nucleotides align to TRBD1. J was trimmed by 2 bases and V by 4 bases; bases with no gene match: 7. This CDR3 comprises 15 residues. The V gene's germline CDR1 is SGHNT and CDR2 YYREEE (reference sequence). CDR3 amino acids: CASSTQGAQTYEQYF. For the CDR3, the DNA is TGTGCCAGCAGCACACAGGGGGCGCAAACCTACGAGCAGTACTTC.

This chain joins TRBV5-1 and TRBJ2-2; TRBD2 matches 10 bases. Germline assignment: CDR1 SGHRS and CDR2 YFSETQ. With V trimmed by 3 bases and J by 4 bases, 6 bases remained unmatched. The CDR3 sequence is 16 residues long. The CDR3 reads CASSSRTSGGTGELFF. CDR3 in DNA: TGCGCCAGCAGCTCCCGGACTAGCGGTGGCACCGGGGAGCTGTTTTTT.

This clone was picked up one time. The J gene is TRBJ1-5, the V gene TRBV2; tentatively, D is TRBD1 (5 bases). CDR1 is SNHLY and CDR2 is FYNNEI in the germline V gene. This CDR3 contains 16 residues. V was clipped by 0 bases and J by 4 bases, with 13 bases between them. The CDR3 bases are TGTGCCAGCAGTGAAGCGGGGGGGAGGTCTAATCAGCCCCAGCATTTT. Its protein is CASSEAGGRSNQPQHF.

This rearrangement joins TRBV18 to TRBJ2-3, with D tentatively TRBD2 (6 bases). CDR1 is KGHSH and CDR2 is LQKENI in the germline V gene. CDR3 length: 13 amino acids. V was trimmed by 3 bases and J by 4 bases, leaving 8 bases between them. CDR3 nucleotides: TGTGCCAGCTCACCGGGACTCGCAGATACGCAGTATTTT. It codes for CASSPGLADTQYF.

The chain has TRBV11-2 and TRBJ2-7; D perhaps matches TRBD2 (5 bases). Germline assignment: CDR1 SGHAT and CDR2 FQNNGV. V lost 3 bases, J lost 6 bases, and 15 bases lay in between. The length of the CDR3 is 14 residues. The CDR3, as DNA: TGTGCCAGCAGCTTGGGCGAGGGTATCGGCGAGCAGTACTTC. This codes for CASSLGEGIGEQYF.

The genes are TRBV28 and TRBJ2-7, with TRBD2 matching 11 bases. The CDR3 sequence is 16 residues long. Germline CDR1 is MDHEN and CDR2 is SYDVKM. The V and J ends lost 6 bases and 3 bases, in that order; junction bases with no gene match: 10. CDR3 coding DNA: TGTGCCAGCAGGCCACTAGGGACTAGCGGATTCTACGAGCAGTACTTC. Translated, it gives CASRPLGTSGFYEQYF.

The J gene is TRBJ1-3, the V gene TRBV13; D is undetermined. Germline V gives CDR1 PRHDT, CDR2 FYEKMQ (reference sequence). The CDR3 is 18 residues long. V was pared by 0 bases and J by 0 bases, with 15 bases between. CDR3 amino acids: CASSLGLSGGLSGNTIYF. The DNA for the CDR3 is TGTGCCAGCAGCTTAGGCCTTAGTGGAGGGCTCTCTGGAAACACCATATATTTT.

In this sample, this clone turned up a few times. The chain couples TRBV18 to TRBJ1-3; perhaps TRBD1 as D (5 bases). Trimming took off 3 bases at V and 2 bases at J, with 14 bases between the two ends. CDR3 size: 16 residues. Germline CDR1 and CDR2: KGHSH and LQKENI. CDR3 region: CASSPEAPGAGNTIYF. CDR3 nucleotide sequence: TGTGCCAGCTCACCTGAGGCGCCGGGGGCTGGAAACACCATATATTTT.

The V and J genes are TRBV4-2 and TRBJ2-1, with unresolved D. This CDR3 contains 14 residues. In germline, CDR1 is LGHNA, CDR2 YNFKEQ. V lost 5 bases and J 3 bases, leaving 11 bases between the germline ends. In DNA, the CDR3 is TGTGCCAGCAGCTCCCGGTCCCTCTACAATGAGCAGTTCTTC. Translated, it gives CASSSRSLYNEQFF.

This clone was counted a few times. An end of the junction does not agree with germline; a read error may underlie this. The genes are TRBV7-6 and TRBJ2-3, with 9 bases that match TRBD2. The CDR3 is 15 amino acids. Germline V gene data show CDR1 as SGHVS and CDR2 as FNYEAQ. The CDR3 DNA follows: TGTGCCAGCAGCTTAGTAGTAGCGGGAGTAGATTCGCAGTATTTT. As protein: CASSLVVAGVDSQYF.

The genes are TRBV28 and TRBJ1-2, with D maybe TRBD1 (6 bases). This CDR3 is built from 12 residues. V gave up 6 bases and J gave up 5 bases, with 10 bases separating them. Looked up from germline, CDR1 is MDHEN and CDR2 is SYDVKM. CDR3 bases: TGTGCCAGCAGCGGACAGCTATATGGCTACACCTTC. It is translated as CASSGQLYGYTF.

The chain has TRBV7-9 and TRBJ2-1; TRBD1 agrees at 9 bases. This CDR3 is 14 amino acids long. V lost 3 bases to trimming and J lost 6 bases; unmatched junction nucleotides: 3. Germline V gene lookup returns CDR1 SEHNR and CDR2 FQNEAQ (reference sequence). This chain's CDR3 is CASSLGTGTNEQFF. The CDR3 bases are TGTGCCAGCAGCTTGGGGACAGGGACCAATGAGCAGTTCTTC.

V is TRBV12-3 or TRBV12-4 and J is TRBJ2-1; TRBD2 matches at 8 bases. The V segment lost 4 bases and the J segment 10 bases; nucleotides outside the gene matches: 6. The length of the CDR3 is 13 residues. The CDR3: CASSSPGLGEQFF. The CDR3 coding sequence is TGTGCCAGCAGTTCACCGGGACTAGGCGAGCAGTTCTTC.

The CDR3 DNA reads TGTGCCAGCAGCGGTAGTATAGAAAGAGGGGGTCTGAACACTGAAGCTTTCTTT. It specifies CASSGSIERGGLNTEAFF. The chain employs TRBV7-9 and TRBJ1-1, with D perhaps TRBD1 (6 bases). The germline V gene has CDR1 SEHNR and CDR2 FQNEAQ (reference sequence). The CDR3 spans 18 residues. The V and J ends lost 5 bases and 0 bases respectively, with 22 bases between them.

The CDR3 bases are TGTGCCAGCAGTGAAGCCCAACTAGCGAAGTTCTTC. It translates to CASSEAQLAKFF. This chain connects TRBV2 to TRBJ2-1, with 7 bases identical to TRBD2. V shed 0 bases, J shed 14 bases, and the junction held 4 bases outside the gene matches. The CDR3 consists of 12 residues. Germline CDR1 is SNHLY and CDR2 is FYNNEI.

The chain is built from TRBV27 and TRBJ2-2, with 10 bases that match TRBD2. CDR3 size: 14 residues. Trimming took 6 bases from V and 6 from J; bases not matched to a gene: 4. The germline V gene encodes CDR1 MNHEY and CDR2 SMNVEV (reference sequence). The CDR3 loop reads CASSGLAGAGELFF. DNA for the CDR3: TGTGCCAGCAGCGGGCTAGCGGGAGCCGGGGAGCTGTTTTTT.

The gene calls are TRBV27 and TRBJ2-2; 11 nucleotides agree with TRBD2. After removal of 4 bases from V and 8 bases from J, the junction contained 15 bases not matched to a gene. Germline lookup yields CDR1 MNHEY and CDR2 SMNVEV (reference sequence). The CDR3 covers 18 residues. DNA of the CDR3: TGTGCCAGCAGTTGGGCTAGCGGGAGGACCATTCGAGCAGGGGAGCTGTTTTTT. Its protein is CASSWASGRTIRAGELFF.

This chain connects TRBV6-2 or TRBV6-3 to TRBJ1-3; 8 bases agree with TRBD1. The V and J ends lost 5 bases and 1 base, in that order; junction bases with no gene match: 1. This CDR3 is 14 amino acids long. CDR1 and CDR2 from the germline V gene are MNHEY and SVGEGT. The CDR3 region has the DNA TGTGCCAGCAGTCGGACAGGGTCTGGAAACACCATATATTTT. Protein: CASSRTGSGNTIYF.

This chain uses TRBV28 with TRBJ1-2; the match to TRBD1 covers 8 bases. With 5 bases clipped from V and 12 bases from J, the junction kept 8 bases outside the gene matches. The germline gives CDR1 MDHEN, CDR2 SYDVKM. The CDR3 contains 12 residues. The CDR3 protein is CASSLDRAPNTF. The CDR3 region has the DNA TGTGCCAGCAGTCTGGACAGGGCCCCAAACACCTTC.

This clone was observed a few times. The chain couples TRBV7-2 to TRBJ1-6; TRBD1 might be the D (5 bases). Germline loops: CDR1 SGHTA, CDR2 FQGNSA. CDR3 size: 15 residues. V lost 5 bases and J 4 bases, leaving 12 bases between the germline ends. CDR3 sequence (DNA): TGTGCCAGCAGCGCAGTCACAGGATATAATTCACCCCTCCACTTT. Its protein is CASSAVTGYNSPLHF.

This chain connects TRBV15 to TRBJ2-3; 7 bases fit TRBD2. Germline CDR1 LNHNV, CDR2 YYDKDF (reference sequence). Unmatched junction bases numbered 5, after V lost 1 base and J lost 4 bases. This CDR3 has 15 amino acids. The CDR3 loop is CATSRGGGSPDTQYF. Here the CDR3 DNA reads TGTGCCACCAGCAGAGGGGGCGGGAGCCCAGATACGCAGTATTTT.

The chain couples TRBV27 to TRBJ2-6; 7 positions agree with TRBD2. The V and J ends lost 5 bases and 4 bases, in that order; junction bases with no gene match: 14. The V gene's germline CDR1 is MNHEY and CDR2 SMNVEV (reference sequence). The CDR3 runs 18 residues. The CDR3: CASSDPRAGVSGANVLTF. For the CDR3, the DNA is TGTGCCAGCAGTGACCCCCGGGCGGGAGTCTCAGGGGCCAACGTCCTGACTTTC.

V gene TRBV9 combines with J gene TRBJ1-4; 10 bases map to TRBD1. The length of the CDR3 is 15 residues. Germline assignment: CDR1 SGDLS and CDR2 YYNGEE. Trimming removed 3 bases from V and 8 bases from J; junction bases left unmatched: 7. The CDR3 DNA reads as TGTGCCAGCAGCGCTTTCGGGACAGGGGAGGAAAAACTGTTTTTT. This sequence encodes CASSAFGTGEEKLFF.

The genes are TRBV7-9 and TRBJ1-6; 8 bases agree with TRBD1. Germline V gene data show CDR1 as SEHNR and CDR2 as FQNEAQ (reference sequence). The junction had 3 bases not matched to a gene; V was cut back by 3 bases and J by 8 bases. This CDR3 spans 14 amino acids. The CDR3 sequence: CASSFTGGDSPLHF. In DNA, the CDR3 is TGTGCCAGCAGCTTCACAGGGGGTGATTCACCCCTCCACTTT.